The 30 T cell receptor beta chains given below trace back to one sample, sequenced in a study of blood T cell repertoires in COVID-19. Libraries were prepared by immunoSEQ multiplex PCR; TCRdb keeps only in-frame clonotypes and omits some of them. In the table there are 300,000 to 400,000 clones, 80% to 90% of which are singletons. Sequenced sample: peripheral blood. Receptors originate from a woman in her sixties or seventies with COVID-19, enrolled during active disease.

This chain's CDR3 is CASSQGQFFSGANVLTF. CDR3 DNA: TGCGCCAGCAGCCAGGGACAATTTTTCTCTGGGGCCAACGTCCTGACTTTC. The chain combines TRBV5-1 with TRBJ2-6, with D possibly matching TRBD1 (6 bases). There are 17 residues in the CDR3. CDR1 is SGHRS, CDR2 YFSETQ, per germline. V was cut by 4 bases and J by 0 bases, with 14 bases left in between.

The rearrangement uses TRBV19 and TRBJ2-3; 13 positions match TRBD2. CDR3 size: 16 residues. Germline V gives CDR1 LNHDA, CDR2 SQIVND (reference sequence). V was clipped by 4 bases and J by 3 bases; unmatched bases: 4. CDR3 DNA sequence: TGTGCCAGTAGTAGCGGGACTAGCGGGGAAACAGATACGCAGTATTTT. As protein: CASSSGTSGETDTQYF.

This chain connects TRBV27 to TRBJ1-6; a possible D gene is TRBD1 (6 bases). Germline V gene sequence: CDR1 MNHEY, CDR2 SMNVEV (reference sequence). This CDR3 is built from 14 residues. V was cut by 2 bases and J by 6 bases, with 8 bases left in between. The CDR3 coding sequence is TGTGCCAGCAGTTTACAGGGGTCTAATTCACCCCTCCACTTT. This sequence encodes CASSLQGSNSPLHF.

This rearrangement joins TRBV30 to TRBJ1-5; tentative D call: TRBD1 (5 bases). Trimming stripped 0 bases from V and 7 bases from J, with 16 bases between. Germline V gene lookup returns CDR1 GTSNPN and CDR2 SVGIG (reference sequence). This CDR3 region has 15 residues. The DNA of the CDR3 is TGTGCCTGGAGTGTAAGTGGGGGGTTCACCCAGCCCCAGCATTTT. This sequence encodes CAWSVSGGFTQPQHF.

The chain combines TRBV10-3 with TRBJ2-7, with D possibly being TRBD2 (6 bases). V was trimmed by 2 bases and J by 4 bases, leaving 21 bases between them. This CDR3 has 17 residues. Germline-derived CDR1 and CDR2 are ENHRY and SYGVKD. CDR3 sequence (DNA): TGTGCCATCAGTGAGATTCGGGACTCCGGAAGGGAATACGAGCAGTACTTC. It encodes CAISEIRDSGREYEQYF.

The V gene is TRBV3-1 (or the pseudogene TRBV3-2), the J gene TRBJ1-4, with D possibly matching TRBD1 (5 bases). The CDR3 runs to 15 residues. Germline V lookup: CDR1 LGHDT, CDR2 YNNKEL (reference sequence). V gave up 3 bases and J gave up 8 bases, with 16 bases separating them. The CDR3 nucleotides read TGTGCCAGCAGCCAGCCACAGACCAAGGGGGAAAAACTGTTTTTT. Translated, it gives CASSQPQTKGEKLFF.

The chain links TRBV27 to TRBJ1-3; D is unclear. The CDR3 runs 15 residues. V lost 1 base and J lost 0, with 7 bases in between. CDR1 MNHEY and CDR2 SMNVEV come from the germline V gene (reference sequence). In DNA, the CDR3 is TGTGCCAGCAGTTTATACTCAGGCTCTGGAAACACCATATATTTT. It codes for CASSLYSGSGNTIYF.

The V call is TRBV4-2, the J call TRBJ1-2; D uncertain. The V gene's germline CDR1 is LGHNA and CDR2 YNFKEQ. Trimming took 0 bases from V and 6 from J, leaving 14 bases between them. The CDR3 is made up of 15 amino acids. CDR3 residues: CASSQEKAGGHGYTF. CDR3 bases: TGTGCCAGCAGCCAAGAAAAGGCGGGAGGACATGGCTACACCTTC.

This sequence joins TRBV5-1 and TRBJ1-2; 9 bases match TRBD1. V lost 0 bases to trimming and J lost 2 bases; unmatched junction nucleotides: 5. The germline gives CDR1 SGHRS, CDR2 YFSETQ. The CDR3 has 16 residues. The CDR3 sequence is CASSLADGQGNYGYTF. The DNA of the CDR3 is TGCGCCAGCAGCTTGGCCGATGGACAGGGGAACTATGGCTACACCTTC.

The rearrangement uses TRBV18 and TRBJ1-6; 7 bases fit TRBD1. V gave up 4 bases and J gave up 5 bases; unmatched junction bases: 2. The CDR3 is 14 residues long. Germline V CDR1 and CDR2: KGHSH, LQKENI. The CDR3 sequence: CASSLDRDNSPLHF. CDR3 nucleotide sequence: TGTGCCAGCTCACTAGACAGGGATAATTCACCCCTCCACTTT.

This clone came up a few times. The chain has TRBV5-1 and TRBJ2-1, with 12 bases that match TRBD2. The CDR3 loop spans 18 amino acids. Looked up from germline, CDR1 is SGHRS and CDR2 is YFSETQ. J was trimmed by 3 bases and V by 1 base; bases with no gene match: 8. CDR3 loop: CASSLIPSGGVLYNEQFF. The CDR3 DNA is TGCGCCAGCAGCTTGATCCCTAGCGGGGGGGTTCTCTACAATGAGCAGTTCTTC.

V usage is TRBV7-9 and J usage is TRBJ1-5, with D possibly being TRBD1 (6 bases). Germline CDR1 reads SEHNR; CDR2 reads FQNEAQ (reference sequence). The CDR3 is 12 residues long. Trimming pared 5 bases from V and 4 bases from J, leaving 6 bases between. CDR3 in amino acids: CASSQGNQPQHF. The CDR3 DNA sequence: TGTGCCAGCAGCCAGGGGAATCAGCCCCAGCATTTT. Using reference TRBV7-9 and TRBJ1-5 for the parts outside the CDR3, the full variable domain is DTGVSQNPRHKITKRGQNVTFRCDPISEHNRLYWYRQTLGQGPEFLTYFQNEAQLEKSRLLSDRFSAERPKGSFSTLEIQRTEQGDSAMYLCASSQGNQPQHFGDGTRLSIL.

J is TRBJ2-3 and V is TRBV5-1; TRBD1 aligns across 7 bases. With 4 bases clipped from V and 4 bases from J, the junction kept 9 bases outside the gene matches. Germline values: CDR1 SGHRS, CDR2 YFSETQ. This CDR3 has 15 amino acids. CDR3 in DNA: TGCGCCAGCAGCCCCGACAGGGATTGGCCAGATACGCAGTATTTT. Translated, it gives CASSPDRDWPDTQYF.

The V gene is TRBV28, the J gene TRBJ1-3; 8 positions match TRBD1. Germline CDR1 reads MDHEN; CDR2 reads SYDVKM. The CDR3 covers 12 residues. Trimming at V came to 6 bases and at J to 9 bases, leaving 4 bases not matched to a gene. CDR3 DNA sequence: TGTGCCAGCAGCCGGACAGGGATCACCATATATTTT. Its translation is CASSRTGITIYF.

The V gene is TRBV19, the J gene TRBJ1-1; unclear D gene. The CDR3 covers 15 residues. The V gene lost 2 bases and the J gene lost 1 base, with 11 bases spanning the gap. Germline CDR1 is LNHDA and CDR2 is SQIVND (reference sequence). In nucleotides, the CDR3 is TGTGCCAGTAGTATAATCACAAGAAGGAACACTGAAGCTTTCTTT. This codes for CASSIITRRNTEAFF. Combining the CDR3 with reference TRBV19 and TRBJ1-1 gives the whole variable domain DGGITQSPKYLFRKEGQNVTLSCEQNLNHDAMYWYRQDPGQGLRLIYYSQIVNDFQKGDIAEGYSVSREKKESFPLTVTSAQKNPTAFYLCASSIITRRNTEAFFGQGTRLTVV.

This chain joins TRBV5-6 and TRBJ1-4; 8 bases are a match to TRBD1. The CDR3 is made up of 16 amino acids. Germline V gene data show CDR1 as SGHDT and CDR2 as YYEEEE. V was pared by 3 bases and J by 6 bases, with 10 bases of the junction left unmatched. In nucleotides, the CDR3 is TGTGCCAGCAGCTCTCTGGGACAGGCCCCTGATGAAAAACTGTTTTTT. It encodes CASSSLGQAPDEKLFF.

The chain links TRBV2 to TRBJ1-5; D is unclear. CDR3 length: 14 amino acids. Trimming cost V 6 bases and J 6 bases, with 15 bases left between them. Germline values: CDR1 SNHLY, CDR2 FYNNEI. The chain's CDR3 is CASSPLRAGQPQHF. The CDR3 DNA reads as TGTGCCAGCAGCCCCTTGCGGGCAGGTCAGCCCCAGCATTTT.

The chain uses TRBV28 and TRBJ1-2; possible D gene TRBD1, 5 bases. This CDR3 has 16 amino acids. With 5 bases removed from V and 0 bases from J, the gap between germline ends came to 16 bases. The V gene's germline CDR1 is MDHEN and CDR2 SYDVKM. The DNA for the CDR3 is TGTGCCAGCAGTCTACGGGGGGACCCAGCTAACTATGGCTACACCTTC. This sequence encodes CASSLRGDPANYGYTF.

The chain carries TRBV9 and TRBJ1-2; TRBD1 is a possible D gene (6 bases). The CDR3 covers 15 residues. V lost 3 bases and J lost 2, with 14 bases in between. Germline assignment: CDR1 SGDLS and CDR2 YYNGEE. CDR3 sequence reads: CASSARGGGNYGYTF. In DNA, the CDR3 is TGTGCCAGCAGCGCCCGGGGAGGGGGGAACTATGGCTACACCTTC.

The chain joins TRBV5-4 to TRBJ2-2, with a weak D call TRBD2 (5 bases). The CDR3 spans 15 residues. V lost 1 base and J 3 bases, leaving 10 bases between the germline ends. CDR1 and CDR2 (germline): SGHNT, YYREEE (reference sequence). CDR3 sequence: CASSLSRGYTGELFF. In nucleotides, the CDR3 is TGTGCCAGCAGCTTGTCCCGGGGTTACACCGGGGAGCTGTTTTTT.

The V and J genes are TRBV2 and TRBJ1-3, with D unclear. V shed 2 bases and J shed 4 bases, with 15 bases lying between them. Per the germline V gene, CDR1 is SNHLY and CDR2 is FYNNEI. This CDR3 is 16 amino acids long. The DNA of the CDR3 is TGTGCCAGCAGTGAAACCTCGCCTGCGGGGGGAAACACCATATATTTT. It is translated as CASSETSPAGGNTIYF. Together with reference TRBV2 and TRBJ1-3, the CDR3 gives the full variable domain: EPEVTQTPSHQVTQMGQEVILRCVPISNHLYFYWYRQILGQKVEFLVSFYNNEISEKSEIFDDQFSVERPDGSNFTLKIRSTKLEDSAMYFCASSETSPAGGNTIYFGEGSWLTVV.

J is TRBJ1-1 and V is TRBV6-5, with 8 bases matching TRBD1. This CDR3 comprises 15 residues. V lost 0 bases, J lost 1 base, and 1 base stayed unmatched. Germline V gives CDR1 MNHEY, CDR2 SVGAGI. This CDR3 is CASSYSGTGNTEAFF. In DNA form, the CDR3 reads TGTGCCAGCAGTTACTCCGGGACAGGGAACACTGAAGCTTTCTTT.

The J gene is TRBJ1-1, the V gene TRBV6-6, with 8 bases identical to TRBD1. After removal of 6 bases from V and 4 bases from J, the junction contained 13 bases not matched to a gene. Per germline, CDR1 MNHNY and CDR2 SVGAGI (reference sequence). The CDR3 totals 16 residues. CDR3 nucleotides: TGTGCCAGCAGAACCCATAACAGGGGGGGCTTCACTGAAGCTTTCTTT. This codes for CASRTHNRGGFTEAFF.

In regard to this clone: The sample holds other DNA sequences that translate to the same CDR3. The genes are TRBV7-3 and TRBJ1-1; D gene ambiguous. Trimming shortened V by 2 bases and J by 1 base, and 5 bases separated the two germline ends. The V gene's germline CDR1 is SGHTA and CDR2 FQGTGA. The CDR3 has 13 residues. As DNA, the CDR3 is TGTGCCAGCAGCTTACAGGCGAACACTGAAGCTTTCTTT. Its protein is CASSLQANTEAFF.

V gene TRBV29-1 combines with J gene TRBJ2-2, with no clear D. Germline CDR1 and CDR2: SQVTM and ANQGSEA. Trimming pared 4 bases from V and 5 bases from J, leaving 14 bases between. The CDR3 has 14 amino acids. The CDR3 DNA sequence: TGCAGCGTTGCTATACAGCCCCTAACCGGGGAGCTGTTTTTT. Translated, it gives CSVAIQPLTGELFF.

The CDR3 nucleotides are TGTGCCAGCAGCTTAGGCCGACAGGGACTCTATGGCTACACCTTC. It specifies CASSLGRQGLYGYTF. This sequence joins TRBV7-2 and TRBJ1-2, with TRBD1 matching 7 bases. V dropped 1 base and J dropped 4; count of bases not matched to a gene: 6. Looked up from germline, CDR1 is SGHTA and CDR2 is FQGNSA. The CDR3 is 15 residues long.

A few counts support this clone. This chain links TRBV27 with TRBJ2-2, with TRBD2 identical over 10 bases. The CDR3 covers 17 residues. V was pared by 4 bases and J by 4 bases, with 9 bases of the junction left unmatched. Germline assignment: CDR1 MNHEY and CDR2 SMNVEV (reference sequence). The chain's CDR3 is CASSSPGLASATGELFF. The DNA of the CDR3 is TGTGCCAGCAGTTCCCCGGGACTAGCGTCGGCCACCGGGGAGCTGTTTTTT.

The chain has TRBV7-9 and TRBJ1-4; D is ambiguous. V gave up 5 bases and J gave up 0 bases, with 13 bases separating them. CDR1 and CDR2 (germline): SEHNR, FQNEAQ (reference sequence). The CDR3 covers 16 residues. The CDR3 nucleotides read TGTGCCAGCAGCGAGCCTACCGTTGCAACTAATGAAAAACTGTTTTTT. It translates to CASSEPTVATNEKLFF.

The V and J genes are TRBV6-5 and TRBJ2-2; 10 bases line up with TRBD1. The V gene end was trimmed by 7 bases and the J gene end by 6 bases; junction bases not matched to a gene: 5. The CDR3 length is 14 residues. Germline V lookup: CDR1 MNHEY, CDR2 SVGAGI. The CDR3 spells CASNPTGGAGELFF. The CDR3, as DNA: TGTGCCAGCAACCCGACAGGGGGCGCCGGGGAGCTGTTTTTT.

The gene calls are TRBV5-4 and TRBJ1-4; possible D gene TRBD1, 5 bases. Trimming shortened V by 0 bases and J by 3 bases, and 12 bases separated the two germline ends. The CDR3 totals 16 residues. Germline-derived CDR1 and CDR2 are SGHNT and YYREEE (reference sequence). CDR3 sequence: CASSLAGVRANEKLFF. The CDR3 nucleotides are TGTGCCAGCAGCTTGGCCGGTGTCAGGGCTAATGAAAAACTGTTTTTT.